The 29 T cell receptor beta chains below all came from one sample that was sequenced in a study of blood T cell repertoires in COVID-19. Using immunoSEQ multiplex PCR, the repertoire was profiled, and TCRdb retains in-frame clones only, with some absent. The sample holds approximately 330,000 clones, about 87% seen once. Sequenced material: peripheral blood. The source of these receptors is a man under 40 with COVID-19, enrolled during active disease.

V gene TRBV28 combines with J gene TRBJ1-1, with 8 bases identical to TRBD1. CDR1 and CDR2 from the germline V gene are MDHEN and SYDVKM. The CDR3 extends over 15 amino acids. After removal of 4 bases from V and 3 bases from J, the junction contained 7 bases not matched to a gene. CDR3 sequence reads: CASSSWTGRDTEAFF. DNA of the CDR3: TGTGCCAGCAGTTCTTGGACAGGGAGGGACACTGAAGCTTTCTTT.

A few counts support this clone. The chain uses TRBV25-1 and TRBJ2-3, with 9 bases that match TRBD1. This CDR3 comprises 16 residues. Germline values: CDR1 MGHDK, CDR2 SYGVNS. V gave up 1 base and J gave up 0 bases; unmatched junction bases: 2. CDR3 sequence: CASSESQGASTDTQYF. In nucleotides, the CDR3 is TGTGCCAGCAGTGAATCACAGGGGGCTAGCACAGATACGCAGTATTTT.

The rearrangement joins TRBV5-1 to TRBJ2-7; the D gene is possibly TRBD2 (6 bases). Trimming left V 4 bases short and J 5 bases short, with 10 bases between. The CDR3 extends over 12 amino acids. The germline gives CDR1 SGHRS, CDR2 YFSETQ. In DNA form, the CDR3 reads TGCGCCAGCAGCACCCGACTAGACGAGCAGTACTTC. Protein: CASSTRLDEQYF.

CDR3 coding DNA: TGCGCCAGCACCCACACCGGGACAGCGTACGAGCAGTACTTC. It translates to CASTHTGTAYEQYF. This chain joins TRBV5-1 and TRBJ2-7; 7 nucleotides agree with TRBD1. The germline V gene has CDR1 SGHRS and CDR2 YFSETQ. Trimming cost V 6 bases and J 4 bases; bases outside gene matches: 10. The CDR3 loop spans 14 amino acids.

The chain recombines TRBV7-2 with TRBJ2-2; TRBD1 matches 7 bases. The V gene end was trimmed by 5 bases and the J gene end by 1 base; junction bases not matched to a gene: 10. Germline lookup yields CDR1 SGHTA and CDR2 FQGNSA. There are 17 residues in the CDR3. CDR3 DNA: TGTGCCAGCAGCCCCCGGACAGGTTTTTTGAACACCGGGGAGCTGTTTTTT. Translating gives CASSPRTGFLNTGELFF.

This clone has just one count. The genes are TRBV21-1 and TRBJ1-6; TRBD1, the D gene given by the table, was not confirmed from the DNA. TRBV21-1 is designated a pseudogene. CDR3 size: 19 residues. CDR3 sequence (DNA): TGTGCCAGCAGCAAAGTGAGGTTGGCGGCAGGGTGTTCTAATTCACCCCTCCACTTT. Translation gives CASSKVRLAAGCSNSPLHF.

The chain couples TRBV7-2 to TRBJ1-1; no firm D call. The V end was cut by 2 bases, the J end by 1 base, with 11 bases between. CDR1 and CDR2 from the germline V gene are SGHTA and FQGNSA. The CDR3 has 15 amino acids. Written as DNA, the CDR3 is TGTGCCAGCAGCTTACTTATTGTGGCGAACACTGAAGCTTTCTTT. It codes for CASSLLIVANTEAFF.

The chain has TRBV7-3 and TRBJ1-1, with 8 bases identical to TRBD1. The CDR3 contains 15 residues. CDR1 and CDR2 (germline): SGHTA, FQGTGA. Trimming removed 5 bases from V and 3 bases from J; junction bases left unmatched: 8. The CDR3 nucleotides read TGTGCCAGCAGCCCCCGGGGACAGGATTACACTGAAGCTTTCTTT. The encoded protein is CASSPRGQDYTEAFF.

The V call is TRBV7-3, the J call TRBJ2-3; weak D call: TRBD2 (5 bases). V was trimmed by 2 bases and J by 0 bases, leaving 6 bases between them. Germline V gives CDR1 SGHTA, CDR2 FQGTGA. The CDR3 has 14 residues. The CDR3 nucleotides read TGTGCCAGCAGCTTACGCGGGAGCACAGATACGCAGTATTTT. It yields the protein CASSLRGSTDTQYF.

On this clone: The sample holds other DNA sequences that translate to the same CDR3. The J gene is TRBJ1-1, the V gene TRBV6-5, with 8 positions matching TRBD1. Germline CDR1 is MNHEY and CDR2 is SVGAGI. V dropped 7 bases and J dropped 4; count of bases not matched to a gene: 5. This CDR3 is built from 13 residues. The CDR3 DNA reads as TGTGCCAGCAACCCAGGACAGGGCACTGAAGCTTTCTTT. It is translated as CASNPGQGTEAFF.

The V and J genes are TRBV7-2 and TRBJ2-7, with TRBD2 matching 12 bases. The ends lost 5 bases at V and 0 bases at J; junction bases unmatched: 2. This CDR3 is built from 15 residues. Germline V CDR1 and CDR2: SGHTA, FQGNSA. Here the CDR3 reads CASSRTSGDSYEQYF. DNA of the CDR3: TGTGCCAGCAGCAGGACTAGCGGGGACTCCTACGAGCAGTACTTC.

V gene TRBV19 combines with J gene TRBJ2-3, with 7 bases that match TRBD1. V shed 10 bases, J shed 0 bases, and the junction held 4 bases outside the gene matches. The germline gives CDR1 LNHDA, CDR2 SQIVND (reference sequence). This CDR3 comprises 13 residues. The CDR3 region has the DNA TGTGCCATAGGGACAGCTAGCACAGATACGCAGTATTTT. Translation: CAIGTASTDTQYF.

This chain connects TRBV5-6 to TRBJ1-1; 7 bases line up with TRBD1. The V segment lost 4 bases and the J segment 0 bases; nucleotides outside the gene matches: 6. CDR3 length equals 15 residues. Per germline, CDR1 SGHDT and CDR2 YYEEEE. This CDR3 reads CASSNGQVMNTEAFF. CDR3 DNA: TGTGCCAGCAGCAACGGACAGGTCATGAACACTGAAGCTTTCTTT.

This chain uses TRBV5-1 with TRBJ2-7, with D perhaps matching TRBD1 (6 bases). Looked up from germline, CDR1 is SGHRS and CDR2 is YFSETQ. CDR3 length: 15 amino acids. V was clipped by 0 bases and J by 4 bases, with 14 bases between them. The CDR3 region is CASSLVPGANYEQYF. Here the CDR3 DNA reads TGCGCCAGCAGCTTGGTGCCAGGGGCGAATTACGAGCAGTACTTC.

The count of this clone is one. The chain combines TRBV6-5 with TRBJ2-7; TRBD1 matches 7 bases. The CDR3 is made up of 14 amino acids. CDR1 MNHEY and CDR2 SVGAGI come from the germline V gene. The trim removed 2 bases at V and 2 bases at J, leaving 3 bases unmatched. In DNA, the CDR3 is TGTGCCAGCAGTTACGGACAGGAAGCCTACGAGCAGTACTTC. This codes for CASSYGQEAYEQYF.

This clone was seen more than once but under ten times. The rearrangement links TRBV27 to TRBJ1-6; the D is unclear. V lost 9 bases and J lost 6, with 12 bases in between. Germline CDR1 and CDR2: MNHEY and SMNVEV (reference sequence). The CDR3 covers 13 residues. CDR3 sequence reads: CASSTYSNSPLHF. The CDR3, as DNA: TGTGCCAGTTCGACATACTCTAATTCACCCCTCCACTTT.

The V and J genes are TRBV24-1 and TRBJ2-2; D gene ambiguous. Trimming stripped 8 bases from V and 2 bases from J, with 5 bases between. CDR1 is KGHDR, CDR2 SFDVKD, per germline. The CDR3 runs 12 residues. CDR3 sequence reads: CATNSNTGELFF. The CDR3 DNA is TGTGCCACCAACAGTAACACCGGGGAGCTGTTTTTT.

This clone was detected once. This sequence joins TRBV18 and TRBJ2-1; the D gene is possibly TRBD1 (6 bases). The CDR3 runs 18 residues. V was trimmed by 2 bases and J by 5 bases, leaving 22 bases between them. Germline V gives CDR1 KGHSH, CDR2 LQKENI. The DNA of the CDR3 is TGTGCCAGCTCACCAACTTCTCGCAAGTTGACAGGCAACAATGAGCAGTTCTTC. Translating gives CASSPTSRKLTGNNEQFF.

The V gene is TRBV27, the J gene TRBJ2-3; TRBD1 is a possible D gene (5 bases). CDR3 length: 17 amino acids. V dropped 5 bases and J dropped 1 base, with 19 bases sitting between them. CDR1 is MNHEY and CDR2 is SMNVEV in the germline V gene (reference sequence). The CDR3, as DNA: TGTGCCAGCAGTCCCTCGTTAGGGGATCGTGGCACAGATACGCAGTATTTT. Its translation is CASSPSLGDRGTDTQYF.

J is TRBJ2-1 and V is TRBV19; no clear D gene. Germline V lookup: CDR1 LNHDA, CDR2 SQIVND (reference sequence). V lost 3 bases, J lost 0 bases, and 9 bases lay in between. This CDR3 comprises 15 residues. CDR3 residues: CASSMMAGSYNEQFF. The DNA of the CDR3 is TGTGCCAGTAGTATGATGGCTGGCTCCTACAATGAGCAGTTCTTC.

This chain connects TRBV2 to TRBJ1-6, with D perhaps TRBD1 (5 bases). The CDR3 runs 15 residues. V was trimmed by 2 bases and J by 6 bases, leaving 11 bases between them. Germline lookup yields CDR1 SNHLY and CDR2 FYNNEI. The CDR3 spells CASSERRQGNSPLHF. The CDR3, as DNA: TGTGCCAGCAGTGAACGAAGGCAGGGTAATTCACCCCTCCACTTT. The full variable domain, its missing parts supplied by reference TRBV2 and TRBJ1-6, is EPEVTQTPSHQVTQMGQEVILRCVPISNHLYFYWYRQILGQKVEFLVSFYNNEISEKSEIFDDQFSVERPDGSNFTLKIRSTKLEDSAMYFCASSERRQGNSPLHFGNGTRLTVT.

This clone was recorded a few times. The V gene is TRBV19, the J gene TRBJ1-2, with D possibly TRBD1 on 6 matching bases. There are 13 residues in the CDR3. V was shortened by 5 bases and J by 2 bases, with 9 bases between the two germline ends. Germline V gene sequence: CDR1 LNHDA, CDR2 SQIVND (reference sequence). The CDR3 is CASSVTGNYGYTF. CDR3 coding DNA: TGTGCCAGTAGTGTAACAGGGAACTATGGCTACACCTTC.

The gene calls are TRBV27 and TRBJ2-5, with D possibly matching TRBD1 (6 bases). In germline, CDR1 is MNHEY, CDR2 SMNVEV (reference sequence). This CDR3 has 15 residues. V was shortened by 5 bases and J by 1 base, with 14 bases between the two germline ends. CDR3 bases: TGTGCCAGCAGTACCCACGAGGACAGCCAAGAGACCCAGTACTTC. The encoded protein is CASSTHEDSQETQYF.

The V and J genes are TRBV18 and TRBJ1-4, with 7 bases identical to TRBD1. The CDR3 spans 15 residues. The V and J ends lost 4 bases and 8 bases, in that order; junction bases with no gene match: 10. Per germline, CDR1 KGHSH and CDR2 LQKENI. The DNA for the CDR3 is TGTGCCAGCTCACATTCAACAGGGGTGGAGGAAAAACTGTTTTTT. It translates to CASSHSTGVEEKLFF.

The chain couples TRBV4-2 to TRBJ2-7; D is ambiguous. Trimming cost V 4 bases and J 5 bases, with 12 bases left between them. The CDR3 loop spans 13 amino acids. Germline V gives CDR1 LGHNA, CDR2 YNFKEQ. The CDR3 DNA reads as TGTGCCAGCAGCCCGCGCCTCCTAAACGAGCAGTACTTC. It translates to CASSPRLLNEQYF.

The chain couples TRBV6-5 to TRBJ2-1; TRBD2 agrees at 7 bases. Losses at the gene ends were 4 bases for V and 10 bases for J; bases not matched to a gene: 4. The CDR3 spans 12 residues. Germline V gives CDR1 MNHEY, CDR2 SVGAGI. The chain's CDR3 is CASSSASGEQFF. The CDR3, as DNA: TGTGCCAGCAGTTCCGCTAGCGGAGAGCAGTTCTTC.

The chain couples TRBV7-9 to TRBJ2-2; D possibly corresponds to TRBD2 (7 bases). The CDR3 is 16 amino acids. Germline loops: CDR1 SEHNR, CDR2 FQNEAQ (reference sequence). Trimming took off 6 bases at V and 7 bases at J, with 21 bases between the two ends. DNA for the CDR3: TGTGCCAGCAGTGACAGGAGTGCGGGGGCTATCGGGGAGCTGTTTTTT. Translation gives CASSDRSAGAIGELFF. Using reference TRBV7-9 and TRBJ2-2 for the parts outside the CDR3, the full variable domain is DTGVSQNPRHKITKRGQNVTFRCDPISEHNRLYWYRQTLGQGPEFLTYFQNEAQLEKSRLLSDRFSAERPKGSFSTLEIQRTEQGDSAMYLCASSDRSAGAIGELFFGEGSRLTVL.

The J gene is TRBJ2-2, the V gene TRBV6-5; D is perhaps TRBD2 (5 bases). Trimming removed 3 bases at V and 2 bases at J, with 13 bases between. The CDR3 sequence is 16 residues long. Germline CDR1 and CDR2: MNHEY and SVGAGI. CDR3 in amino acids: CASSYGGPLNTGELFF. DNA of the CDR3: TGTGCCAGCAGTTATGGAGGACCCCTAAACACCGGGGAGCTGTTTTTT.

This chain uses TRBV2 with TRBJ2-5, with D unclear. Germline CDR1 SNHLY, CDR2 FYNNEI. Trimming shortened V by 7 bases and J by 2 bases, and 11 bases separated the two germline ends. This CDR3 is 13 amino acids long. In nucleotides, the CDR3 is TGTGCCAGCAATCGGCACTATCAAGAGACCCAGTACTTC. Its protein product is CASNRHYQETQYF.